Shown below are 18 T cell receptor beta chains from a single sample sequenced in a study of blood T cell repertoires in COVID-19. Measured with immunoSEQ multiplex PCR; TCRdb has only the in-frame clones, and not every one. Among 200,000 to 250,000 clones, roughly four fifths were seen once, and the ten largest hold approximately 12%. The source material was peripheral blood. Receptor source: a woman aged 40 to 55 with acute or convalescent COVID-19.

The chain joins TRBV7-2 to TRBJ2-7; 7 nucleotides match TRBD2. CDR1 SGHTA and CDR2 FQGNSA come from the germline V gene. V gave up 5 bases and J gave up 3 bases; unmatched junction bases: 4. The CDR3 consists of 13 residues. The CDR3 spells CASSPSGGYEQYF. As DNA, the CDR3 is TGTGCCAGCAGCCCCTCGGGGGGCTACGAGCAGTACTTC.

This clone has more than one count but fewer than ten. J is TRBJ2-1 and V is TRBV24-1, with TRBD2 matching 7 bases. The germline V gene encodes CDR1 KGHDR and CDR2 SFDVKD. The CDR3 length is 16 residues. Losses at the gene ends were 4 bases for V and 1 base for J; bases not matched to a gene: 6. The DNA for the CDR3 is TGTGCCACCAGTGACCTCCAGGGAGGGTCCTACAATGAGCAGTTCTTC. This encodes CATSDLQGGSYNEQFF.

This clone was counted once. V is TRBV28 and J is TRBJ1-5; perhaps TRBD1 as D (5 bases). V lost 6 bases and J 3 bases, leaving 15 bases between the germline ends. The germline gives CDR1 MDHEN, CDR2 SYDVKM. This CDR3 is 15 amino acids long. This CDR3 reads CASSLPWGDNQPQHF. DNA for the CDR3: TGTGCCAGCAGCCTCCCATGGGGCGACAATCAGCCCCAGCATTTT. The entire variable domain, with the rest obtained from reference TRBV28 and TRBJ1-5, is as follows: DVKVTQSSRYLVKRTGEKVFLECVQDMDHENMFWYRQDPGLGLRLIYFSYDVKMKEKGDIPEGYSVSREKKERFSLILESASTNQTSMYLCASSLPWGDNQPQHFGDGTRLSIL.

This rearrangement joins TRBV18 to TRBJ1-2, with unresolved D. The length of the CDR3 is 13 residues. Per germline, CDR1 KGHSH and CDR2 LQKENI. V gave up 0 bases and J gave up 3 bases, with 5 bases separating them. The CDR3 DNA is TGTGCCAGCTCACCACCAGGAGACTATGGCTACACCTTC. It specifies CASSPPGDYGYTF.

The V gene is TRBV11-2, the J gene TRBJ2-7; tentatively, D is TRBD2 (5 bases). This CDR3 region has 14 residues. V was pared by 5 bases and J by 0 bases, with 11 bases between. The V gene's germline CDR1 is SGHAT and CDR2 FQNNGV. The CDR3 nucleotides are TGTGCCAGCAGCCCTGTTCGGGGCTCCTACGAGCAGTACTTC. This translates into CASSPVRGSYEQYF.

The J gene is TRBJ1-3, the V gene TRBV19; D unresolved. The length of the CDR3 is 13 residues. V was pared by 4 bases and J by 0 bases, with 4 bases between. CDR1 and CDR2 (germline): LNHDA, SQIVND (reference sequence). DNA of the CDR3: TGTGCCAGTAGTACCAACTCTGGAAACACCATATATTTT. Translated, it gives CASSTNSGNTIYF.

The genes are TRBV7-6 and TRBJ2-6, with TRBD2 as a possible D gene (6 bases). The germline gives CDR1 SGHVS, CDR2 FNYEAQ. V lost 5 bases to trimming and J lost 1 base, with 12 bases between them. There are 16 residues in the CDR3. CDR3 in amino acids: CASSIGSRSGANVLTF. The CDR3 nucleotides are TGTGCCAGCAGCATCGGGAGTAGGTCTGGGGCCAACGTCCTGACTTTC.

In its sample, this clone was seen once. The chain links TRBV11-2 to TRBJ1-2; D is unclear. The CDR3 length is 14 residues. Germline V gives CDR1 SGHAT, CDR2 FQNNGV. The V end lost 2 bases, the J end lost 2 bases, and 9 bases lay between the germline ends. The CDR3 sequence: CASSLPLRNYGYTF. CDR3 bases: TGTGCCAGCAGCTTACCACTTCGAAACTATGGCTACACCTTC.

The CDR3 sequence is CAKQEKGSPLHF. The CDR3 bases are TGTGCCAAACAGGAGAAGGGGTCACCCCTCCACTTT. J is TRBJ1-6 and V is TRBV30, with a weak D call TRBD1 (5 bases). The V end lost 8 bases, the J end lost 10 bases, and 15 bases lay between the germline ends. Germline assignment: CDR1 GTSNPN and CDR2 SVGIG (reference sequence). CDR3 size: 12 residues.

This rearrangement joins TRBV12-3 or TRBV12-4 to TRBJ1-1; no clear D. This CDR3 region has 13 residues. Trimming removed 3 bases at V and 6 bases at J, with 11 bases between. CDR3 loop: CASSLSRGAEAFF. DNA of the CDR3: TGTGCCAGCAGTTTGAGTCGCGGGGCTGAAGCTTTCTTT.

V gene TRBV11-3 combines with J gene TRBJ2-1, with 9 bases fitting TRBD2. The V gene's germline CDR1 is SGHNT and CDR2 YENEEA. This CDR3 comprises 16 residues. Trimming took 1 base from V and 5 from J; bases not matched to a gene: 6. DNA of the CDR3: TGTGCCAGCAGCTTAGGGGCGGGAGGGGAACACAATGAGCAGTTCTTC. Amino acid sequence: CASSLGAGGEHNEQFF.

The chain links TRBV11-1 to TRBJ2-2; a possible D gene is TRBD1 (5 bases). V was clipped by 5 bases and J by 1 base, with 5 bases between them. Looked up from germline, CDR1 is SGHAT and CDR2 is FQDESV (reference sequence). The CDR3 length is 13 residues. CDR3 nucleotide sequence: TGTGCCAGCAGCACAGGGAACACCGGGGAGCTGTTTTTT. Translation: CASSTGNTGELFF.

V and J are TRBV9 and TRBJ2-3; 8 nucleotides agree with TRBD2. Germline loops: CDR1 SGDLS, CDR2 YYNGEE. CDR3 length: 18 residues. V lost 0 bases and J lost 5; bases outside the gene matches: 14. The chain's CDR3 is CASSVVPPWSGSVDTQYF. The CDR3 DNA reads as TGTGCCAGCAGCGTAGTTCCTCCATGGAGCGGGAGTGTAGATACGCAGTATTTT.

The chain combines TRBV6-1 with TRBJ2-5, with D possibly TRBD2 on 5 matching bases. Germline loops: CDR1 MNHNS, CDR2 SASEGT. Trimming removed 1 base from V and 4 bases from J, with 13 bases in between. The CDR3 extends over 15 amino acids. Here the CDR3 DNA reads TGTGCCAGCAGTGAAGGGGTTTCGCGGGTAGAGACCCAGTACTTC. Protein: CASSEGVSRVETQYF.

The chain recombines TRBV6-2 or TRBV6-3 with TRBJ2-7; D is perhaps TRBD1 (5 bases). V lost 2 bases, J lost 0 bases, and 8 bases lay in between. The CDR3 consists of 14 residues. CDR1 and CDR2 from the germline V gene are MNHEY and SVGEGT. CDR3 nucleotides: TGTGCCAGCAGTTACAGGGGTGACTCCTACGAGCAGTACTTC. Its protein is CASSYRGDSYEQYF.

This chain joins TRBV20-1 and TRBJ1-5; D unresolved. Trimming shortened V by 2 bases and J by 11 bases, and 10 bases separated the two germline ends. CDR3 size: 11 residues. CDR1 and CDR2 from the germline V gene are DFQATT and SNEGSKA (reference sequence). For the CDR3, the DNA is TGCAGTGCTAGAAAAGGTGAGGCCCAGCATTTT. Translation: CSARKGEAQHF.

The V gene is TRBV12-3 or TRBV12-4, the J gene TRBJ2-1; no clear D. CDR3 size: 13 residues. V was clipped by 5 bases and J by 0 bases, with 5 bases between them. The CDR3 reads CASSPISYNEQFF. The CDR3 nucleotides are TGTGCCAGCAGTCCCATCTCCTACAATGAGCAGTTCTTC.

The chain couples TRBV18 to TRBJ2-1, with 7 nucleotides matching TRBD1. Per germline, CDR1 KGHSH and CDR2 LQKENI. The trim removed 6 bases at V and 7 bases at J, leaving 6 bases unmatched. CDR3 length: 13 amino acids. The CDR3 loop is CASSEDRTNEQFF. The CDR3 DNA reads TGTGCCAGCTCCGAGGACAGGACTAATGAGCAGTTCTTC. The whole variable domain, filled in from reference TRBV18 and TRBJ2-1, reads NAGVMQNPRHLVRRRGQEARLRCSPMKGHSHVYWYRQLPEEGLKFMVYLQKENIIDESGMPKERFSAEFPKEGPSILRIQQVVRGDSAAYFCASSEDRTNEQFFGPGTRLTVL.